This T cell receptor (beta chain) was captured by sequencing in a study of CD8 T cells in Susac syndrome. The overall study: The sequenced Susac syndrome patients comprised five or six with active disease and roughly eight in remission. When blood was drawn, patients with Susac syndrome were on intravenous immunoglobulin alone, on corticosteroids, or therapy-naive.

Random hexamers were used to reverse transcribe an amount of about 0.5 to 1 ug RNA. Each CDR3 protein gets one entry after TCRdb re-called the immunoSEQ multiplex PCR reads with MiXCR. Found here are about 150,000 distinct CDR3 sequences, roughly 96% of them singletons; the top ten hold 0.15% to 0.2%. V lost 1 base and J lost 2; bases outside the gene matches: 2. CDR3 length: 15 amino acids. The V gene's germline CDR1 is SGHNT and CDR2 YENEEA. Sample: CD4+ T cells from PBMCs. The chain links TRBV11-3 to TRBJ2-3, with 8 bases that match TRBD1. The receptor comes from a human donor with Susac syndrome. The CDR3 region has the DNA TGTGCCAGCAGCTTAGGGACAGGGTTCACAGATACGCAGTATTTT. Its translation is CASSLGTGFTDTQYF.